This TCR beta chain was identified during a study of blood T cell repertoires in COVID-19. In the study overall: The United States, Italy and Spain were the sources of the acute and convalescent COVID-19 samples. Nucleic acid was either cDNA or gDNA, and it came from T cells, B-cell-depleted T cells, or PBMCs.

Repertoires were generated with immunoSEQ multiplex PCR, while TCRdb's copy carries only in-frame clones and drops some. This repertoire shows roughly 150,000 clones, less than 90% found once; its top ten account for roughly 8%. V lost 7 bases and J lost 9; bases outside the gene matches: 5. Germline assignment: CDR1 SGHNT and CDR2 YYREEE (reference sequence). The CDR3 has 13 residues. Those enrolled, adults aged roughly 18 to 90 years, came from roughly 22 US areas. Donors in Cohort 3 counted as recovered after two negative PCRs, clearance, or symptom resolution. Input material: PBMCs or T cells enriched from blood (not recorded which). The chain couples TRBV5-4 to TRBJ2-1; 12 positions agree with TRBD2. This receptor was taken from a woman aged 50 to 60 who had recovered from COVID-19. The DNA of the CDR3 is TGTGCCAGCCGAAAGGGACTAGCGGGTGAGCAGTTCTTC. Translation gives CASRKGLAGEQFF.